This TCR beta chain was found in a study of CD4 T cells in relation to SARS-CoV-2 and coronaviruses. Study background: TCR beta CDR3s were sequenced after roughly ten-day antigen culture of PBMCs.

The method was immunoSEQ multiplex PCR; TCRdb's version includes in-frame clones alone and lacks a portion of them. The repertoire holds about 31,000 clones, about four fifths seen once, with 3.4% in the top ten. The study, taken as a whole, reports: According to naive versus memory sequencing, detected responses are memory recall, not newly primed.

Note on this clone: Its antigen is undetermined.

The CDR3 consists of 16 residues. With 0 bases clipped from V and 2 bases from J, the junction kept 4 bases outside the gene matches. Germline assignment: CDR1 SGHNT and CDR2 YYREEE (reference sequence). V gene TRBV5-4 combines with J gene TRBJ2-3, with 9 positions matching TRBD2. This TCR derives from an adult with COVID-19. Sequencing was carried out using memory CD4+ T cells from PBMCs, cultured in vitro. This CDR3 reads CASSLELAGATDTQYF. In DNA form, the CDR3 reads TGTGCCAGCAGCTTGGAATTAGCGGGGGCCACAGATACGCAGTATTTT. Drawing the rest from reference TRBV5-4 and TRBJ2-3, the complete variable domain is ETGVTQSPTHLIKTRGQQVTLRCSSQSGHNTVSWYQQALGQGPQFIFQYYREEENGRGNFPPRFSGLQFPNYSSELNVNALELDDSALYLCASSLELAGATDTQYFGPGTRLTVL.